This T cell receptor (beta chain) was identified during a study of cytomegalovirus exposure and HLA in healthy donors. Study findings and constraints: An ancestry cluster, one associated with Asian ancestry, reportedly showed fewer N-insertions than the approximately 670-donor mean in a later analysis.

As regards this clone: Its target is unknown.

The PCR made use of 60 Vbeta and 13 Jbeta primers. Assay used: immunoSEQ multiplex PCR; TCRdb lists only in-frame clones, some missing. The sample shows over 200,000 clones, about 84% of them seen only once. Germline loops: CDR1 MDHEN, CDR2 SYDVKM. CDR3 length equals 14 residues. V shed 4 bases and J 3 bases; nucleotides not matched to a gene: 5. J is TRBJ2-7 and V is TRBV28; 8 positions match TRBD1. Sequencing used PBMCs. The clonotype was recovered from a human donor in good health. DNA for the CDR3: TGTGCCAGCAGTTGGACAGGGAGGTACTACGAGCAGTACTTC. Translation: CASSWTGRYYEQYF.